These 24 T cell receptor beta chains were all obtained from the same sample, sequenced in a study of T-cell memory formation after mild COVID-19. TCRdb processed the 5' RACE reads anew with MiXCR; each CDR3 protein has one entry. The repertoire consists of 550,000 to 650,000 distinct CDR3 sequences, with 17% occurring once and the leading ten covering less than 10%. Sequencing used PBMCs or a T cell subset sorted from them (not recorded which). Receptors were obtained from an adult woman who had mild COVID-19 (a few samples of this study predate the infection). Cell type and time point are not known.

This clonotype has just a few counts. The chain employs TRBV5-1 and TRBJ2-3; 10 nucleotides line up with TRBD2. Germline V gene sequence: CDR1 SGHRS, CDR2 YFSETQ. After removal of 3 bases from V and 6 bases from J, the junction contained 10 bases not matched to a gene. The CDR3 sequence is 16 residues long. The CDR3 region has the DNA TGCGCCAGCAGCTCCTTTTTAGCGGGGGGCCGGGATACGCAGTATTTT. This sequence encodes CASSSFLAGGRDTQYF.

To note about this clonotype: Without the conserved terminal phenylalanine or tryptophan, this CDR3 likely stems from a read error. The chain combines TRBV29-1 with TRBJ2-7, with D uncertain. Trimming stripped 4 bases from V and 5 bases from J, with 6 bases between. Germline values: CDR1 SQVTM, CDR2 ANQGSEA. The CDR3 has 10 residues. This chain's CDR3 is CSVGSNEQYL. The CDR3 DNA reads TGCAGCGTTGGGAGTAACGAGCAGTACTTA.

The V call is TRBV15, the J call TRBJ2-1, with TRBD2 matching over 9 bases. The CDR3 covers 16 residues. The germline V gene encodes CDR1 LNHNV and CDR2 YYDKDF (reference sequence). With 1 base clipped from V and 7 bases from J, the junction kept 8 bases outside the gene matches. The CDR3 DNA sequence: TGTGCCACCAGCAGAGGGGCGGGGGGGCCCACAAATGAGCAGTTCTTC. Protein: CATSRGAGGPTNEQFF.

The J gene is TRBJ2-2, the V gene TRBV19; D call uncertain. CDR1 and CDR2 from the germline V gene are LNHDA and SQIVND (reference sequence). The CDR3 length is 11 residues. The V gene lost 7 bases and the J gene lost 7 bases, with 7 bases spanning the gap. This CDR3 reads CASTSDGELFF. The CDR3 DNA follows: TGTGCCAGTACCTCGGACGGGGAGCTGTTTTTT.

This clonotype has more than one count but fewer than ten. The chain carries TRBV12-3 or TRBV12-4 and TRBJ2-1; 15 bases are shared with TRBD2. The CDR3 has 19 residues. V was clipped by 5 bases and J by 2 bases; unmatched bases: 10. The CDR3 DNA is TGTGCCAGCAGTACCAGTGGACTAGCGGGGGGGGTCCCCTACAATGAGCAGTTCTTC. This codes for CASSTSGLAGGVPYNEQFF.

This chain joins TRBV4-1 and TRBJ1-2; D is unclear. Per the germline V gene, CDR1 is MGHRA and CDR2 is YSYEKL. V was trimmed by 0 bases and J by 10 bases, leaving 15 bases between them. The CDR3 is 14 residues long. The CDR3 protein is CASSQEALETIYTF. The CDR3 DNA follows: TGCGCCAGCAGCCAAGAAGCGCTTGAGACTATCTACACCTTC.

This clonotype was found many times. The V and J genes are TRBV29-1 and TRBJ2-7; 8 bases fit TRBD1. V trimming: 6 bases; J trimming: 0 bases; junction bases outside the gene matches: 4. The V gene's germline CDR1 is SQVTM and CDR2 ANQGSEA. This CDR3 is 13 amino acids long. CDR3: CSVWDRSSYEQYF. The CDR3 DNA is TGCAGCGTGTGGGACAGGAGCTCCTACGAGCAGTACTTC.

The chain recombines TRBV12-3 or TRBV12-4 with TRBJ2-7; maybe TRBD2 (6 bases). V dropped 4 bases and J dropped 2 bases, with 15 bases sitting between them. CDR3 length: 15 amino acids. The CDR3 protein is CASSSQGTLTYEQYF. In DNA, the CDR3 is TGTGCCAGCAGTTCCCAAGGGACTTTGACCTACGAGCAGTACTTC.

Concerning this clonotype itself: The junction differs from germline at one of its ends, possibly a read error. The rearrangement uses TRBV7-7 and TRBJ2-1, with 9 nucleotides matching TRBD2. This CDR3 comprises 15 residues. Germline V gene sequence: CDR1 SSHAT, CDR2 FNYEAQ (reference sequence). This chain's CDR3 is CASSPRSGRIGEQFF. DNA for the CDR3: TGTGCTAGCAGCCCCCGCAGCGGGAGGATCGGGGAGCAGTTCTTC.

The chain recombines TRBV7-3 with TRBJ1-2, with D hard to call. V lost 5 bases and J lost 7, with 11 bases in between. There are 12 residues in the CDR3. The germline gives CDR1 SGHTA, CDR2 FQGTGA. CDR3 nucleotide sequence: TGTGCCAGCAGCGCAGGAGATGGTGGCTACACCTTC. It is translated as CASSAGDGGYTF.

The chain has TRBV20-1 and TRBJ2-3, with D perhaps TRBD2 (6 bases). The CDR3 is 13 residues long. CDR1 DFQATT and CDR2 SNEGSKA come from the germline V gene (reference sequence). Trimming stripped 3 bases from V and 5 bases from J, with 12 bases between. This CDR3 reads CSARGTGGDTQYF. In nucleotides, the CDR3 is TGCAGTGCTAGGGGGACTGGTGGAGATACGCAGTATTTT.

The table lists this clonotype with a few counts. The chain carries TRBV27 and TRBJ2-2; the D call may be TRBD1 or TRBD2 (5 bases each). The CDR3 has 13 amino acids. The germline gives CDR1 MNHEY, CDR2 SMNVEV (reference sequence). V lost 10 bases to trimming and J lost 4 bases, with 13 bases between them. The DNA of the CDR3 is TGTGCCACTCGGGGCAGAGTCACCGGGGAGCTGTTTTTT. This codes for CATRGRVTGELFF.

The chain combines TRBV5-1 with TRBJ2-1, with D possibly being TRBD2 (5 bases). The CDR3 length is 15 residues. Trimming took 4 bases from V and 5 from J, leaving 16 bases between them. Germline V lookup: CDR1 SGHRS, CDR2 YFSETQ. The chain's CDR3 is CASSLPSIGDNEQFF. CDR3 coding DNA: TGCGCCAGCAGCCTCCCCTCCATCGGGGACAATGAGCAGTTCTTC.

The J gene is TRBJ2-3, the V gene TRBV5-1; TRBD2 matches at 9 bases. The CDR3 runs to 15 residues. CDR1 and CDR2 from the germline V gene are SGHRS and YFSETQ. V was clipped by 4 bases and J by 3 bases; unmatched bases: 6. In DNA form, the CDR3 reads TGCGCCAGCAGCAGTAGCGGGAGAGTGACAGATACGCAGTATTTT. Translated: CASSSSGRVTDTQYF.

The J gene is TRBJ2-1, the V gene TRBV7-3, with 11 bases fitting TRBD1. V dropped 3 bases and J dropped 4; count of bases not matched to a gene: 8. Germline V gene data show CDR1 as SGHTA and CDR2 as FQGTGA. This CDR3 contains 17 residues. The CDR3 spells CASSFAGTGGKYNEQFF. The CDR3 DNA sequence: TGTGCCAGCAGCTTCGCCGGGACAGGGGGGAAGTACAATGAGCAGTTCTTC. The full variable domain, rest sourced from reference TRBV7-3 and TRBJ2-1, is GAGVSQTPSNKVTEKGKYVELRCDPISGHTALYWYRQSLGQGPEFLIYFQGTGAADDSGLPNDRFFAVRPEGSVSTLKIQRTERGDSAVYLCASSFAGTGGKYNEQFFGPGTRLTVL.

This clonotype has more than one count but fewer than ten. The chain carries TRBV30 and TRBJ2-1, with 8 bases lining up with TRBD1. The CDR3 covers 14 residues. The V segment lost 0 bases and the J segment 5 bases; nucleotides outside the gene matches: 3. Germline CDR1 and CDR2: GTSNPN and SVGIG (reference sequence). The DNA for the CDR3 is TGTGCCTGGAGTGTCGGACAGGGAGACAATGAGCAGTTCTTC. It translates to CAWSVGQGDNEQFF.

This clonotype showed up just a few times. The J gene is TRBJ1-4, the V gene TRBV6-5, with TRBD1 matching 7 bases. J was trimmed by 10 bases and V by 6 bases; bases with no gene match: 14. The germline gives CDR1 MNHEY, CDR2 SVGAGI. There are 15 residues in the CDR3. In nucleotides, the CDR3 is TGTGCCAGCAGGACCGTAGGGGGCCAGCAGGGAAAACTGTTTTTT. It is translated as CASRTVGGQQGKLFF.

The CDR3 is CATHSQGVVAEAFF. The CDR3 nucleotides are TGTGCCACACATTCCCAGGGGGTGGTGGCTGAAGCTTTCTTT. The rearrangement joins TRBV19 to TRBJ1-1; 7 bases map to TRBD1. Germline lookup yields CDR1 LNHDA and CDR2 SQIVND (reference sequence). V shed 10 bases, J shed 6 bases, and the junction held 14 bases outside the gene matches. The CDR3 is 14 residues long.

This clonotype was seen a handful of times. This rearrangement joins TRBV30 to TRBJ2-1; D not certain. CDR1 is GTSNPN, CDR2 SVGIG, per germline (reference sequence). The length of the CDR3 is 12 residues. The V end was cut by 0 bases, the J end by 6 bases, with 6 bases between. This CDR3 is CAWSVTGNEQFF. CDR3 coding DNA: TGTGCCTGGAGTGTGACGGGCAATGAGCAGTTCTTC.

This clonotype turned up a few times. V and J are TRBV6-2 or TRBV6-3 and TRBJ2-3, with no clear D. Germline V CDR1 and CDR2: MNHEY, SVGEGT. This CDR3 is built from 18 residues. V was shortened by 2 bases and J by 0 bases, with 18 bases between the two germline ends. CDR3 sequence reads: CASSYPLPLQTSTDTQYF. The CDR3, as DNA: TGTGCCAGCAGTTACCCGTTACCGCTGCAAACTAGCACAGATACGCAGTATTTT.

The table lists this clonotype with a few counts. J is TRBJ2-5 and V is TRBV4-1; D tentatively reads TRBD1 or TRBD2 (6 bases each). Germline V lookup: CDR1 MGHRA, CDR2 YSYEKL. Trimming left V 2 bases short and J 3 bases short, with 7 bases between. The CDR3 length is 13 residues. For the CDR3, the DNA is TGCGCCAGCAGCCAAAGGGGGGAAGAGACCCAGTACTTC. Amino acids: CASSQRGEETQYF.

The V call is TRBV7-8, the J call TRBJ1-5; the D is unclear. Trimming took off 5 bases at V and 9 bases at J, with 11 bases between the two ends. Germline V lookup: CDR1 SGHVS, CDR2 FQNEAQ. CDR3 size: 12 residues. This chain's CDR3 is CASSTSRGPQHF. The CDR3 DNA sequence: TGTGCCAGCAGCACCTCACGGGGGCCCCAGCATTTT. The whole variable domain, remainder taken from reference TRBV7-8 and TRBJ1-5, is GAGVSQSPRYKVAKRGQDVALRCDPISGHVSLFWYQQALGQGPEFLTYFQNEAQLDKSGLPSDRFFAERPEGSVSTLKIQRTQQEDSAVYLCASSTSRGPQHFGDGTRLSIL.

V usage is TRBV12-3 or TRBV12-4 and J usage is TRBJ2-2, with D maybe TRBD2 (5 bases). The CDR3 contains 13 residues. V lost 8 bases and J lost 5, with 12 bases in between. Here the CDR3 reads CASCFRGTGELFF. The CDR3, as DNA: TGTGCCAGCTGCTTTCGGGGTACCGGGGAGCTGTTTTTT.

This clonotype was seen more than once but under ten times. V gene TRBV11-2 combines with J gene TRBJ1-6; D possibly corresponds to TRBD1 (5 bases). The length of the CDR3 is 15 residues. Germline-derived CDR1 and CDR2 are SGHAT and FQNNGV. V was clipped by 2 bases and J by 8 bases, with 13 bases between them. The CDR3 region has the DNA TGTGCCAGCAGCTTAAGAGGGGCGAATCATTCACCCCTCCACTTT. Its protein is CASSLRGANHSPLHF.